A single sample is the source of the 11 T cell receptor beta chains below, sequenced in a study of CD8 T cells in Susac syndrome. Random hexamers served to reverse transcribe roughly 0.5 to 1 ug RNA. TCRdb re-called the immunoSEQ multiplex PCR reads with MiXCR, one entry per CDR3 protein. The table shows about 60,000 distinct CDR3 sequences, with approximately 92% occurring only once. The material sequenced was CD8+ T cells from PBMCs. The receptors stem from a human donor in good health.

J is TRBJ1-3 and V is TRBV9; maybe TRBD1 (5 bases). Germline V gene sequence: CDR1 SGDLS, CDR2 YYNGEE. This CDR3 contains 15 residues. V was shortened by 0 bases and J by 8 bases, with 15 bases between the two germline ends. CDR3 sequence reads: CASSVAGRGGDTIYF. CDR3 sequence (DNA): TGTGCCAGCAGCGTAGCCGGGAGGGGAGGGGACACCATATATTTT.

Written as DNA, the CDR3 is TGCAGCGTTGTGGGGGGCCCGGACAGGGAAAATCTCTACGAGCAGTACTTC. Amino acid sequence: CSVVGGPDRENLYEQYF. The chain is built from TRBV29-1 and TRBJ2-7; 8 nucleotides match TRBD1. CDR3 size: 17 residues. Germline V lookup: CDR1 SQVTM, CDR2 ANQGSEA. V gave up 4 bases and J gave up 3 bases; unmatched junction bases: 17.

The rearrangement links TRBV11-1 to TRBJ1-2; D gene ambiguous. There are 14 residues in the CDR3. V was clipped by 1 base and J by 3 bases, with 9 bases between them. Looked up from germline, CDR1 is SGHAT and CDR2 is FQDESV (reference sequence). The CDR3 DNA reads as TGTGCCAGCAGCTTAGGAGGCTCCTACTATGGCTACACCTTC. It encodes CASSLGGSYYGYTF.

The rearrangement uses TRBV18 and TRBJ1-1, with D possibly being TRBD1 (6 bases). This CDR3 has 13 residues. The germline V gene has CDR1 KGHSH and CDR2 LQKENI. The ends were cut back, 5 bases at V and 1 base at J, with 8 bases in the middle. The DNA of the CDR3 is TGTGCCAGCTCAACAGGGAGGAACACTGAAGCTTTCTTT. Translated: CASSTGRNTEAFF.

V is TRBV19 and J is TRBJ2-3; no clear D gene. This CDR3 has 14 amino acids. Germline V lookup: CDR1 LNHDA, CDR2 SQIVND (reference sequence). The V end was cut by 5 bases, the J end by 2 bases, with 11 bases between. The CDR3 DNA sequence: TGTGCCAGTAGTGCGGACCGGTCCACAGATACGCAGTATTTT. Translation: CASSADRSTDTQYF.

The gene calls are TRBV10-2 and TRBJ2-6; 10 bases map to TRBD1. V trimming: 3 bases; J trimming: 2 bases; junction bases outside the gene matches: 4. Germline V gene sequence: CDR1 WSHSY, CDR2 SAAADI. The CDR3 covers 17 residues. The CDR3 region is CASSDGTGETGANVLTF. In DNA, the CDR3 is TGCGCCAGCAGTGACGGGACAGGGGAGACTGGGGCCAACGTCCTGACTTTC.

This sequence joins TRBV30 and TRBJ1-4; D not certain. Trimming shortened V by 8 bases and J by 4 bases, and 14 bases separated the two germline ends. Germline lookup yields CDR1 GTSNPN and CDR2 SVGIG (reference sequence). This CDR3 is built from 13 residues. Written as DNA, the CDR3 is TGTGCCGGAACGACCACTAGTAATGAAAAACTGTTTTTT. Translation gives CAGTTTSNEKLFF.

The chain links TRBV27 to TRBJ2-7; 9 nucleotides match TRBD2. Germline V CDR1 and CDR2: MNHEY, SMNVEV (reference sequence). Losses at the gene ends were 5 bases for V and 2 bases for J; bases not matched to a gene: 7. This CDR3 is built from 15 residues. CDR3 amino acids: CASSPSLAGTYEQYF. The DNA of the CDR3 is TGTGCCAGCAGTCCCTCCCTAGCGGGGACCTACGAGCAGTACTTC.

The V gene is TRBV20-1, the J gene TRBJ2-1; TRBD1 is a possible D gene (7 bases). In germline, CDR1 is DFQATT, CDR2 SNEGSKA (reference sequence). The V gene lost 6 bases and the J gene lost 9 bases, with 9 bases spanning the gap. The CDR3 contains 10 residues. The CDR3 region is CSAQGGEQFF. DNA of the CDR3: TGCAGTGCCCAGGGGGGTGAGCAGTTCTTC.

This clonotype was picked up one time. The J gene is TRBJ2-7, the V gene TRBV2; TRBD2 might be the D (5 bases). Germline CDR1 and CDR2: SNHLY and FYNNEI. The CDR3 consists of 15 residues. V gave up 0 bases and J gave up 2 bases, with 11 bases separating them. Written as DNA, the CDR3 is TGTGCCAGCAGTGAAGCGGCGGGTCTAACCTACGAGCAGTACTTC. It specifies CASSEAAGLTYEQYF. Based on the CDR3 plus reference TRBV2 and TRBJ2-7, the full variable domain is EPEVTQTPSHQVTQMGQEVILRCVPISNHLYFYWYRQILGQKVEFLVSFYNNEISEKSEIFDDQFSVERPDGSNFTLKIRSTKLEDSAMYFCASSEAAGLTYEQYFGPGTRLTVT.

This chain uses TRBV7-9 with TRBJ2-1; the D gene is possibly TRBD2 (5 bases). This CDR3 comprises 17 residues. Germline V CDR1 and CDR2: SEHNR, FQNEAQ (reference sequence). Trimming stripped 0 bases from V and 5 bases from J, with 17 bases between. The CDR3 region is CASSLARGYSRDNEQFF. For the CDR3, the DNA is TGTGCCAGCAGCTTAGCGCGTGGGTATTCGAGGGACAATGAGCAGTTCTTC.